A selection of T cell receptor beta chains follows, all from one sample in a study of cytomegalovirus exposure and HLA in healthy donors. The assay was immunoSEQ multiplex PCR, and TCRdb's table has in-frame clones only and misses some. In the table there are 100,000 to 150,000 clones, about 81% of which are singletons. Sequenced input: PBMCs. The receptors originated from a woman aged 40 to 50 in good health and CMV-seropositive. Each CDR3 is given with its conserved first and last residue. D genes are given only for firm matches.

. | 14 | TRBV11-2 | CASSSTTGAYEQYF
TRBD1 | 14 | TRBV5-1 | CASSDDRGFNEQYF
. | 14 | TRBV6-4 | CASSPEVSGSPLHF
. | 13 | TRBV9 | CASSLTGSAEAFF
TRBD2 | 14 | TRBV7-9 | CASSLGLVSDIQYF
TRBD2 | 18 | TRBV9 | CASSDGGLWGGSYNEQFF
. | 20 | TRBV6-1 | CASSELAIFGDIGNTGELFF
TRBD1 | 16 | TRBV5-4 | CASSPEGDRVLSGQFF
TRBD1 | 15 | TRBV7-2 | CASSGTGGLGQPQHF
TRBD2 | 16 | TRBV5-4 | CASSLIASGSRDEQFF
TRBD1 | 13 | TRBV7-2 | CASSKMGQGEAFF
TRBD1 | 16 | TRBV7-3 | CASSLTGTGDNTEAFF
TRBD1 | 15 | TRBV27 | CASSRSGQGEYEQYF
. | 17 | TRBV4-2 | CASSQAMPWGDTDTQYF
TRBD2 | 14 | TRBV7-8 | CASSISGDTDTQYF
TRBD2 | 14 | TRBV5-8 | CASSLAGGNNEQFF
. | 13 | TRBV29-1 | CSVDQGRNYGYTF
TRBD2 | 16 | TRBV11-2 | CASSLRTSGSSDTQYF
TRBD1 | 14 | TRBV6-4 | CASSGTGLEGKLFF
. | 13 | TRBV6-1 | CASSVTTEGTQYF
TRBD2 | 14 | TRBV2 | CASRGTRSSYEQYF
TRBD2 | 13 | TRBV9 | CASSVAGGETQYF
. | 14 | TRBV6-6 | CASSSPSGHYAYTF
TRBD1 | 15 | TRBV9 | CASSVGTGANTEAFF
. | 15 | TRBV4-2 | CASSQDRDKEETQYF
TRBD1 | 15 | TRBV6-5 | CASSYSTGANYGYTF
. | 14 | TRBV7-8 | CASSLAHRNYGYTF
TRBD1 | 14 | TRBV29-1 | CSVAGTESNQPQHF
. | 14 | TRBV6-5 | CASTNQGLNTEAFF
. | 13 | TRBV5-1 | CASSLVLTYEQYF
. | 14 | TRBV19 | CASSSAGDDTEAFF
. | 15 | TRBV5-6 | CASSSWDSFHYGYTF
. | 12 | TRBV28 | CASSSSDNEQFF
. | 14 | TRBV13 | CASSARDSTYEQYF
TRBD1 | 15 | TRBV7-3 | CATTGGRRRHTEAFF
TRBD1 | 15 | TRBV9 | CASSSKTGWNEKLFF
. | 14 | TRBV2 | CASRMGENTGELFF
. | 15 | TRBV5-1 | CASSLSRGADGELFF
TRBD1 | 16 | TRBV7-8 | CASSPRLGQKFYGYTF
. | 15 | TRBV7-3 | CASSVKGGATNIQYF
. | 15 | TRBV6-5 | CASSYRLASTDTQYF
. | 11 | TRBV9 | CASRGGYGYTF
. | 14 | TRBV5-4 | CASSLQGVNTEAFF
TRBD1 | 13 | TRBV6-1 | CASSEYRTGGAFF
. | 12 | TRBV9 | CASSHGGDEQFF
. | 14 | TRBV6-6 | CASSYSFNAYEQYF
. | 13 | TRBV7-3 | CASSQGGGYEQYF
TRBD1 | 14 | TRBV19 | CASSPGQGNYEQYF
TRBD2 | 17 | TRBV9 | CASSVEGLAGGPYTQYF
TRBD2 | 16 | TRBV6-6 | CASSYGLSGAADTQYF
TRBD1 | 14 | TRBV28 | CASRPGTGGQPQHF
TRBD1 | 16 | TRBV28 | CASRSLGQGLTGELFF
. | 16 | TRBV5-1 | CASSPASGDSYNEQFF
. | 13 | TRBV7-7 | CASSRDTSYEQYF
. | 14 | TRBV6-5 | CASSYQGIDTEAFF
. | 14 | TRBV28 | CASSFTGGRYEQYF
TRBD2 | 16 | TRBV5-1 | CASSSPGLADTDTQYF